Here is one T cell receptor (beta chain) with its context. Per the germline V gene, CDR1 is SGHNT and CDR2 is YYREEE (reference sequence). The J segment lost 4 bases and the V segment lost 4 bases, leaving 7 bases of the junction unmatched. The CDR3 sequence is 15 residues long. The sample is drawn from a study of blood T cell repertoires in COVID-19. Across the whole study: Specimens from acute and convalescent COVID-19 originated in the United States, Italy and Spain. Sources were T cells, B-cell-depleted T cells, or PBMCs; the material itself was cDNA or gDNA.

During active infection, Seattle patients enrolled and were then monitored through disease. In the authors' methods: Counts of nucleated cells, estimated from reference gene primer amplification, were obtained. Sequencing was performed with immunoSEQ multiplex PCR; in TCRdb, only in-frame clones are kept and a portion is missing. V and J calls and clone size are those listed in that table; D and trimming were worked out from the DNA. The repertoire holds around 190,000 clones, with around 86% as singletons. The chain combines TRBV5-4 with TRBJ2-5, with TRBD2 matching over 10 bases. This sequence originates from a woman aged 65 to 85 with COVID-19, enrolled during active disease. The sequencing sample was made of peripheral blood. The DNA for the CDR3 is TGTGCCAGCAGCCCGAAGTTAGCGGGAGGAGAGACCCAGTACTTC. Translation gives CASSPKLAGGETQYF.